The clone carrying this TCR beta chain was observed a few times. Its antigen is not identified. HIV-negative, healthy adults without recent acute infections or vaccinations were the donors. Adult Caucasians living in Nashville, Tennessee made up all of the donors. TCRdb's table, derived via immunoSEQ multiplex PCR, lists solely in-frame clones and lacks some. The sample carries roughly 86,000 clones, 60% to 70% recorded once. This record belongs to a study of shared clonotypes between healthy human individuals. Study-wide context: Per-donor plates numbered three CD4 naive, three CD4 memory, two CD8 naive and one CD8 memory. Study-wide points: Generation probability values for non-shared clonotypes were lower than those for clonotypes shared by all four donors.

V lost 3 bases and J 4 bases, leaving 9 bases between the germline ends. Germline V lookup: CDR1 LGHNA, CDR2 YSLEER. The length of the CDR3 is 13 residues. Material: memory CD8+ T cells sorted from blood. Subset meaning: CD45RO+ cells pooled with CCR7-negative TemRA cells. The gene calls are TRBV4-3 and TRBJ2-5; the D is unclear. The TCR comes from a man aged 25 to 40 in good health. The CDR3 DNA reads TGCGCCAGCAGCCATGGCACGTCAGAGACCCAGTACTTC. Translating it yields CASSHGTSETQYF.